Each of the 7 T cell receptor beta chains below was sequenced from the same sample in a study of neurological immune-mediated disorders. Via MiXCR, TCRdb re-called the 5' RACE reads, giving one row per CDR3 protein. The sample consists of some 78,000 distinct CDR3 sequences, roughly 4.8% of them appearing once. What was sequenced was PBMCs. The source of these receptors is a woman aged 25-40 years with multiple sclerosis.

This clonotype was seen at least ten times. J is TRBJ2-1 and V is TRBV5-6; TRBD2 agrees at 9 bases. Germline loops: CDR1 SGHDT, CDR2 YYEEEE. Losses at the gene ends were 2 bases for V and 9 bases for J; bases not matched to a gene: 6. The CDR3 is 14 residues long. The CDR3 nucleotides read TGTGCCAGCAGCTTTCCTAGCGGGAAAGGTGAGCAGTTCTTC. Translating gives CASSFPSGKGEQFF. Full variable domain (remainder filled in from reference TRBV5-6 and TRBJ2-1): DAGVTQSPTHLIKTRGQQVTLRCSPKSGHDTVSWYQQALGQGPQFIFQYYEEEERQRGNFPDRFSGHQFPNYSSELNVNALLLGDSALYLCASSFPSGKGEQFFGPGTRLTVL.

A few counts support this clonotype. This is likely a read error, given that the CDR3 carries no conserved phenylalanine or tryptophan at its end. The chain carries TRBV20-1 and TRBJ2-5; 7 nucleotides match TRBD1. The V gene end was trimmed by 5 bases and the J gene end by 4 bases; junction bases not matched to a gene: 16. Germline CDR1 is DFQATT and CDR2 is SNEGSKA (reference sequence). The CDR3 runs to 16 residues. The DNA for the CDR3 is TGCAGTGCTCCAACCTCGGACAGGACGAGAGGAGAGACCCAGTACATC. Amino acid sequence: CSAPTSDRTRGETQYI.

This clonotype showed up just a few times. This sequence joins TRBV7-8 and TRBJ2-2; TRBD2 is a possible D gene (5 bases). CDR3 length equals 16 residues. The V gene lost 1 base and the J gene lost 1 base, with 10 bases spanning the gap. Germline values: CDR1 SGHVS, CDR2 FQNEAQ. CDR3 nucleotide sequence: TGTGCCAGCAGCTTAGGAAGAGGGCGGAACACCGGGGAGCTGTTTTTT. Its protein is CASSLGRGRNTGELFF.

This clonotype was recorded many times. The chain employs TRBV27 and TRBJ2-5; 10 nucleotides match TRBD2. The CDR3 runs 17 residues. Germline V gene lookup returns CDR1 MNHEY and CDR2 SMNVEV (reference sequence). The junction had 11 bases not matched to a gene; V was cut back by 3 bases and J by 4 bases. The CDR3 region is CASSFLASGSVPETQYF. The CDR3 coding sequence is TGTGCCAGCAGTTTTCTCGCTAGCGGGAGTGTTCCAGAGACCCAGTACTTC.

This clonotype was seen repeatedly, ten times or more. The V call is TRBV5-6, the J call TRBJ1-2, with D uncertain. The CDR3 has 17 residues. The germline CDR1 and CDR2 sequences are SGHDT and YYEEEE. V lost 2 bases and J lost 2, with 19 bases in between. The CDR3 is CASSLATLRPDNYGYTF. As DNA, the CDR3 is TGTGCCAGCAGCTTAGCGACATTGCGGCCGGACAACTATGGCTACACCTTC.

This clonotype occurred many times. This sequence joins TRBV11-2 and TRBJ2-5, with D perhaps given as TRBD1 or TRBD2 (5 bases each). The V end was cut by 0 bases, the J end by 6 bases, with 14 bases between. Per the germline V gene, CDR1 is SGHAT and CDR2 is FQNNGV. The CDR3 length is 15 residues. DNA for the CDR3: TGTGCCAGCAGCTTAGATCTCGCCCTGGGACAGACCCAGTACTTC. It translates to CASSLDLALGQTQYF.

This clonotype occurred many times. V usage is TRBV5-1 and J usage is TRBJ2-1; 11 nucleotides match TRBD2. This CDR3 region has 15 residues. Germline trimming cut 2 bases from V and 3 bases from J; bases unmatched to any gene: 1. Germline V CDR1 and CDR2: SGHRS, YFSETQ. CDR3 coding DNA: TGCGCCAGCAGCTTCGGGACTAGCGGCTACAATGAGCAGTTCTTC. It translates to CASSFGTSGYNEQFF.